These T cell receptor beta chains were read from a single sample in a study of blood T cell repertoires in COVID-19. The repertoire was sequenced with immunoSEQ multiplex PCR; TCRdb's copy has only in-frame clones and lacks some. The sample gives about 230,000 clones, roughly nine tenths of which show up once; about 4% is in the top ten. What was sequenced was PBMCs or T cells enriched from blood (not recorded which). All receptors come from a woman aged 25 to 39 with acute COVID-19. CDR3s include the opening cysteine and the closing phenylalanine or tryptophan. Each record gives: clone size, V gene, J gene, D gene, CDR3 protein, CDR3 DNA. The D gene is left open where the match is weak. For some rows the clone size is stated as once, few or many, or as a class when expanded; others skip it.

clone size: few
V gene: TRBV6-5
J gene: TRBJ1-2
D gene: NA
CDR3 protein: CASNPAEGILGYTF
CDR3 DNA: TGTGCCAGTAACCCTGCGGAGGGAATCTTGGGCTACACCTTC

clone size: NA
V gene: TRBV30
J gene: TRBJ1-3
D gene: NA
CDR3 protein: CAWSVGVDTIYF
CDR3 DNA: TGTGCCTGGAGCGTAGGGGTCGACACCATATATTTT

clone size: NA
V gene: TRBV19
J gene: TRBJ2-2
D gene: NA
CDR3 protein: CASSRQDTGELFF
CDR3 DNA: TGTGCCAGTAGTAGACAGGACACCGGGGAGCTGTTTTTT

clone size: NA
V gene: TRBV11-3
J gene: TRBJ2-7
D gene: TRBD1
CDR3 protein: CASSPPGTANYEQYF
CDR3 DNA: TGTGCCAGCAGCCCGCCCGGGACAGCTAACTACGAGCAGTACTTC

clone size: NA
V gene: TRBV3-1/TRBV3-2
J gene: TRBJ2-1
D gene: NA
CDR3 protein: CASSQANEQFF
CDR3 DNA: TGTGCCAGCAGCCAAGCAAATGAGCAGTTCTTC

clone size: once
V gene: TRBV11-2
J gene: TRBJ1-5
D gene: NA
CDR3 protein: CASSLFGLVACSNQPQHF
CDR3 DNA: TGTGCCAGCAGCTTATTTGGTTTGGTGGCCTGTAGCAATCAGCCCCAGCATTTT

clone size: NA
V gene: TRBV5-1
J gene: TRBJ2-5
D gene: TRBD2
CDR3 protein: CASRLAGGLETQYF
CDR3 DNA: TGCGCCAGCAGACTAGCGGGGGGGCTCGAGACCCAGTACTTC

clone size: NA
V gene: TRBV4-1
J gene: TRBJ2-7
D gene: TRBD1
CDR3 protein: CASSPSRGSSYEQYF
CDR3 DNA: TGCGCCAGCAGCCCGAGCAGGGGGAGCTCCTACGAGCAGTACTTC

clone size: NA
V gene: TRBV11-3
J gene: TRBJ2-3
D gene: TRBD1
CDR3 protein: CASSPGGDGDTQYF
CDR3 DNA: TGTGCCAGCAGCCCAGGGGGCGACGGTGATACGCAGTATTTT

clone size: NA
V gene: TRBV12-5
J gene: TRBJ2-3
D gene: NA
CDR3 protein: CASGPPNTDTQYF
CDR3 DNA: TGTGCTAGTGGTCCCCCTAACACAGATACGCAGTATTTT

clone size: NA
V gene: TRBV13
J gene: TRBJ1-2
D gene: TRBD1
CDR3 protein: CASSLSGQVLYGYTF
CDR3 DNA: TGTGCCAGCAGCTTGTCAGGACAGGTGTTATATGGCTACACCTTC

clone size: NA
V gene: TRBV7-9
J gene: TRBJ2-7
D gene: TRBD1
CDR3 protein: CASSPRQGIVYEQYF
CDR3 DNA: TGTGCCAGCAGCCCCCGACAGGGAATTGTGTACGAGCAGTACTTC

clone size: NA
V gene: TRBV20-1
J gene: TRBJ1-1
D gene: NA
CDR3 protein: CSAAGDTEAFF
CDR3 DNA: TGCAGTGCCGCCGGTGACACTGAAGCTTTCTTT

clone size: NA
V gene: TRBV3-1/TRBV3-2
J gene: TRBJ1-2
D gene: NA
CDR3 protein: CASSQEKQGRHYYGYTF
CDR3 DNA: TGTGCCAGCAGCCAAGAGAAGCAGGGGCGTCACTACTATGGCTACACCTTC

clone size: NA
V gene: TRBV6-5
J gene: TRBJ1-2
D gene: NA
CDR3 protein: CASRAGGNNYGYTF
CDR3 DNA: TGTGCCAGCAGGGCGGGGGGGAACAACTATGGCTACACCTTC

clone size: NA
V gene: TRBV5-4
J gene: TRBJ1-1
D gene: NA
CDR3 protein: CASSFGGRMNTEAFF
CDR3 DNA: TGTGCCAGCAGCTTCGGGGGAAGGATGAACACTGAAGCTTTCTTT

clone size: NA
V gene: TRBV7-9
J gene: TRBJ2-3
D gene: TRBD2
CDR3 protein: CASSYPAGGGTDTQYF
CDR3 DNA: TGTGCCAGCAGCTACCCGGCGGGGGGGGGCACAGATACGCAGTATTTT

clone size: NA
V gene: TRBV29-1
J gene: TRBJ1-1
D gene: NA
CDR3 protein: CSVGAGTLNTEAFF
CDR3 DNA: TGCAGCGTTGGGGCGGGCACCCTGAACACTGAAGCTTTCTTT

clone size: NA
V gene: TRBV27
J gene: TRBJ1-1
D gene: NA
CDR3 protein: CASSLSSGVSLDTEAFF
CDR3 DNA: TGTGCCAGCAGTTTATCGTCAGGGGTGAGTTTGGACACTGAAGCTTTCTTT

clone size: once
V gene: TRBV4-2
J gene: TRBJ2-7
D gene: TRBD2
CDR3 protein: CASSQGLAGAYEQYF
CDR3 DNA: TGTGCCAGCAGCCAAGGGCTAGCGGGGGCCTACGAGCAGTACTTC

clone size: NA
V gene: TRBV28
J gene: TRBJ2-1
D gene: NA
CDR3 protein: CASFRGYNEQFF
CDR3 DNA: TGTGCCAGCTTCAGGGGCTACAATGAGCAGTTCTTC